This TCR beta chain was captured in a study of neoadjuvant anti-PD-1 for oral cavity cancer. Time point described: after neoadjuvant nivolumab, at surgical resection. Trimming cost V 3 bases and J 7 bases; bases outside gene matches: 14. The CDR3 sequence is 16 residues long. Germline-derived CDR1 and CDR2 are SGHDN and FVKESK. Blood libraries mostly used roughly 500 ng genomic DNA, six replicates each. The table came from immunoSEQ multiplex PCR; TCRdb's copy has only in-frame clones and leaves some out. The table shows some 61,000 clones, with about 85% occurring only once. The receptor comes from a person between 40 and 80 years old with oral cavity squamous cell carcinoma. The sequencing used PBMCs, collected after nivolumab (anti-PD-1) treatment. The V call is TRBV14, the J call TRBJ1-2, with 7 nucleotides matching TRBD1. The CDR3: CASSHVGTEIFSGYTF. CDR3 bases: TGTGCCAGCAGCCACGTCGGGACAGAGATCTTCAGTGGCTACACCTTC.